The 3 T cell receptor beta chains below all came from one sample that was sequenced in a study of T cell responses to AZD1222 COVID-19 vaccine. The table came from immunoSEQ multiplex PCR; TCRdb's copy has only in-frame clones and leaves some out. The data show some 150,000 clones, approximately 95% seen once. Sequencing was performed on peripheral blood, taken on day 0 of AZD1222 vaccination. These TCRs come from an adult in good health.

This rearrangement joins TRBV5-1 to TRBJ1-1; no reliable D call. The germline CDR1 and CDR2 sequences are SGHRS and YFSETQ. The CDR3 is made up of 14 amino acids. Trimming left V 4 bases short and J 3 bases short, with 13 bases between. CDR3 amino acids: CASSPGPDYTEAFF. CDR3 in DNA: TGCGCCAGCAGCCCCGGGCCGGACTACACTGAAGCTTTCTTT.

The chain has TRBV10-3 and TRBJ2-7; 9 nucleotides align to TRBD1. CDR3 length: 16 amino acids. The germline gives CDR1 ENHRY, CDR2 SYGVKD. After removal of 2 bases from V and 2 bases from J, the junction contained 7 bases not matched to a gene. In DNA, the CDR3 is TGTGCCATCAGTGAGGCCCGGACAGGGGAAACCTACGAGCAGTACTTC. Amino acid sequence: CAISEARTGETYEQYF.

V usage is TRBV9 and J usage is TRBJ2-7; D not resolved. CDR3 size: 14 residues. The V end lost 4 bases, the J end lost 2 bases, and 13 bases lay between the germline ends. The germline V gene encodes CDR1 SGDLS and CDR2 YYNGEE. CDR3 residues: CASSQGKNPYEQYF. Here the CDR3 DNA reads TGTGCCAGCAGCCAAGGGAAAAATCCCTACGAGCAGTACTTC. Variable domain in full (rest from reference TRBV9 and TRBJ2-7): DSGVTQTPKHLITATGQRVTLRCSPRSGDLSVYWYQQSLDQGLQFLIQYYNGEERAKGNILERFSAQQFPDLHSELNLSSLELGDSALYFCASSQGKNPYEQYFGPGTRLTVT.